The rows below give T cell receptor beta chains drawn from one sample of a study of blood T cells in healthy people across ages. TCRdb reanalysed the 5' RACE reads using MiXCR and keeps one entry per CDR3 protein. This sample yields some 370,000 distinct CDR3 sequences, of which approximately 51% are seen a single time; 51% belongs to the top ten. Sequencing used blood. Every receptor here comes from a man aged 60 to 75 in good health. Each CDR3 is given with its conserved first and last residue. A D gene is named only where the DNA matches it firmly. Some rows mark clone size as missing; the rest say once, few, many or name a class of expanded clone.

J gene,D gene,clone size,V gene,CDR3 DNA,CDR3 protein
TRBJ1-4,NA,NA,TRBV12-3/TRBV12-4,TGTGCCAGCAGTGAGGCAGGGAGTCGACGTGAAAAACTGTTTTTT,CASSEAGSRREKLFF
TRBJ2-1,NA,many,TRBV6-2/TRBV6-3,TGTGCCAGCAGTTACGGACAGAATGAGCAGTTCTTC,CASSYGQNEQFF
TRBJ2-3,NA,few,TRBV25-1,TGTGCCAGCACTCCCCCCCCGCGGTCCACAGATACGCAGTATTTT,CASTPPPRSTDTQYF
TRBJ2-7,TRBD2,once,TRBV20-1,TGCAGTGCTCGCGTTGCGGGACTAGCGGGAGGGGGCGAGCAGTACTTC,CSARVAGLAGGGEQYF
TRBJ2-3,TRBD2,NA,TRBV12-3/TRBV12-4,TGTGCCAGCAGTCCCCGGGGGGGGCGCGCAGATACGCAGTATTTT,CASSPRGGRADTQYF
TRBJ1-2,NA,NA,TRBV7-2,TGTGCCAGCAGCTTAGAAAGGGCTGGCTACACCTTC,CASSLERAGYTF
TRBJ2-1,NA,few,TRBV25-1,TGTGCCAGCAGCGTTACAGCGCGGAATGAGCAGTTCTTC,CASSVTARNEQFF
TRBJ2-1,TRBD2,few,TRBV14,TGTGCCAGCAGCCCCAGGAGTAGCGGGAGAAAACAGTTCTTC,CASSPRSSGRKQFF
TRBJ2-5,TRBD2,NA,TRBV7-9,TGTGCCAGCAGCCCTAGCGGGGGGGCCCAAGAGACCCAGTACTTC,CASSPSGGAQETQYF
TRBJ1-2,TRBD1,NA,TRBV7-9,TGTGCCAGCAGTTTCACTGACAGGGACGGCGATGGCTACACCTTC,CASSFTDRDGDGYTF
TRBJ2-1,NA,NA,TRBV7-2,TGTGCCAGCAGCTTAAGGTTCTACAATGAGCAGTTCTTC,CASSLRFYNEQFF
TRBJ2-5,NA,NA,TRBV24-1,TGTGCCACCAGTAATAGCGGCAATGAGCAGTACTTC,CATSNSGNEQYF
TRBJ2-5,NA,many,TRBV2,TGTGCCAGCAGTGAAGACCATCAAGAGACCCAGTACTTC,CASSEDHQETQYF
TRBJ1-6,TRBD1,NA,TRBV7-2,TGTGCCAGCAGCCCGTACCAGACAGGGGGCTCACCCCTCCACTTT,CASSPYQTGGSPLHF
TRBJ2-3,TRBD2,NA,TRBV4-3,TGCGCCAGCAGCCAAGCGCTAGCGGGCGCCACAGATACGCAGTATTTT,CASSQALAGATDTQYF
TRBJ2-7,TRBD1,NA,TRBV29-1,TGCAGCGTTAACGGACAGGCCTACGAGCAGTACTTC,CSVNGQAYEQYF
TRBJ1-6,NA,NA,TRBV12-3/TRBV12-4,TGTGCCAGCAGTTCCCATGGGAGGGGAAGGAGGAATTCACCCCTCCACTTT,CASSSHGRGRRNSPLHF
TRBJ2-7,TRBD2,NA,TRBV7-2,TGTGCCAGCAGCAAAAGGACTAGCGGGAGGTCGGGGTCCAATGAGCAGTACTTC,CASSKRTSGRSGSNEQYF
TRBJ2-7,TRBD2,NA,TRBV9,TGTGCCAGCAGCGTAGGTAGCGGGGGTTCCTACGAGCAGTACTTC,CASSVGSGGSYEQYF
TRBJ2-5,NA,many,TRBV2,TGTGCCAGCAGCGCTTATAGGGAACAGACCCAGTACTTC,CASSAYREQTQYF
TRBJ2-5,TRBD2,many,TRBV7-2,TGTGCCAGCAGCCTGCGACTAGCGGCTCGTGGGGAGACCCAGTACTTC,CASSLRLAARGETQYF
TRBJ2-7,TRBD1,NA,TRBV7-2,TGTGCCAGCAGCAGGGGACAGCCAAGCTCCTACAATGAGCAGTACTTC,CASSRGQPSSYNEQYF
TRBJ2-4,TRBD1,few,TRBV27,TGTGCCAGCAGCCGACAGGGGGCGAAGAACATTCAGTACTTC,CASSRQGAKNIQYF
TRBJ1-5,TRBD1,once,TRBV12-3/TRBV12-4,TGTGCCAGCAGTTTAGGACAGGGGGACAATCAGCCCCAGCATTTT,CASSLGQGDNQPQHF
TRBJ2-1,TRBD1,NA,TRBV28,TGTGCCAGCTCGGGCGGGGACAGGGGCTCCTACAATGAGCAGTTCTTC,CASSGGDRGSYNEQFF
TRBJ1-2,NA,NA,TRBV20-1,TGCAGTGCTAGAGACCCTGGCGGGCAGATCTTTGGCTACACCTTC,CSARDPGGQIFGYTF
TRBJ1-2,NA,NA,TRBV6-2/TRBV6-3,TGTGCCAGCAGCAACAGGGCTTTTGGCTACACCTTC,CASSNRAFGYTF
TRBJ1-1,TRBD1,NA,TRBV5-1,TGCGCCAGCAGCGGAGGACAGGGCACTGAAGCTTTCTTT,CASSGGQGTEAFF
TRBJ2-1,TRBD2,NA,TRBV29-1,TGCAGCGTTAGAAGCGGGAGGTCATACAATGAGCAGTTCTTC,CSVRSGRSYNEQFF